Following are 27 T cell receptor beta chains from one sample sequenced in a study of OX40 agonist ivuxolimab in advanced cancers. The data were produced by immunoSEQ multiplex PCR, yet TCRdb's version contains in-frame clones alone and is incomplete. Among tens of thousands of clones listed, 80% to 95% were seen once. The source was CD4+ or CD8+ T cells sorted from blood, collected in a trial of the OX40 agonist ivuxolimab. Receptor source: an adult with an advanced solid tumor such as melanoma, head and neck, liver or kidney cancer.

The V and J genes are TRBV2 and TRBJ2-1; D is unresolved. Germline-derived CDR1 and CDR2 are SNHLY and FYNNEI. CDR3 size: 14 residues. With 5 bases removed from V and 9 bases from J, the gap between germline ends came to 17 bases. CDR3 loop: CASSSNGVLAEQFF. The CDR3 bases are TGTGCCAGCAGTTCGAATGGGGTTCTGGCTGAGCAGTTCTTC.

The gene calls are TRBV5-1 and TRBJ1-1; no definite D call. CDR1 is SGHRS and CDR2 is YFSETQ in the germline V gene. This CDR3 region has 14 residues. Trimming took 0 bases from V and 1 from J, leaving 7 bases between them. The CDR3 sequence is CASSLDTANTEAFF. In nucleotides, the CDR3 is TGCGCCAGCAGCTTGGATACAGCGAACACTGAAGCTTTCTTT.

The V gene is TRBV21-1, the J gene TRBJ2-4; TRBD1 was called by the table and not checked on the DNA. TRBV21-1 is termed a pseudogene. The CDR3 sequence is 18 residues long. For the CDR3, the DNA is TGTGCCAGCAGCAAAGGGTGGACAGGCCTTCTAGCCAAAAACATTCAGTACTTC. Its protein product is CASSKGWTGLLAKNIQYF.

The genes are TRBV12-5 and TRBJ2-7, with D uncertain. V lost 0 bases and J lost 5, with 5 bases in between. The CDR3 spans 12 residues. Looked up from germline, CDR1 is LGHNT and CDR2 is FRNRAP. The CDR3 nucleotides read TGTGCTAGTGGTTTGGTCGGTAACGAGCAGTACTTC. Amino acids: CASGLVGNEQYF.

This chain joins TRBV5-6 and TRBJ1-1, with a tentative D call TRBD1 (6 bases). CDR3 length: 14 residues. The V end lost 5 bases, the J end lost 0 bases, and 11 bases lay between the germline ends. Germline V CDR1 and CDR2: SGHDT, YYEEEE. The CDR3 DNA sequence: TGTGCCAGCAGGACCGGGACATTGAACACTGAAGCTTTCTTT. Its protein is CASRTGTLNTEAFF.

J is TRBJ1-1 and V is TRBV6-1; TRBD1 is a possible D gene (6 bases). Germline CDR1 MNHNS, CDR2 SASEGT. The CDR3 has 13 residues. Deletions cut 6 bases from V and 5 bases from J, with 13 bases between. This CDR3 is CASSQGSFTEAFF. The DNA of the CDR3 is TGTGCCAGCAGCCAGGGGTCTTTTACTGAAGCTTTCTTT.

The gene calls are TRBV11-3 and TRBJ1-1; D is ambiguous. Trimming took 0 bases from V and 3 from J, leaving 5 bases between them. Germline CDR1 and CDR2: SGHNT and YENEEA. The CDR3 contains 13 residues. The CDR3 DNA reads TGTGCCAGCAGCTTAGATCGTGACACTGAAGCTTTCTTT. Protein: CASSLDRDTEAFF.

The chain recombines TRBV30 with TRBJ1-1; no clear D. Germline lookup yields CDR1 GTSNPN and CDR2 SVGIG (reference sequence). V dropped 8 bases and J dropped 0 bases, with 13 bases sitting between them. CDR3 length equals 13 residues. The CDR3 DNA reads TGTGCCCGCTCGACAAGATTGAACACTGAAGCTTTCTTT. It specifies CARSTRLNTEAFF.

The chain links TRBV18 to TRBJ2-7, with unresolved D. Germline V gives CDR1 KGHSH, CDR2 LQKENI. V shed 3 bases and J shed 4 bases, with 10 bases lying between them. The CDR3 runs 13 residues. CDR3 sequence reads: CASSPVREYEQYF. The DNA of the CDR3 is TGTGCCAGCTCACCCGTCCGAGAATACGAGCAGTACTTC. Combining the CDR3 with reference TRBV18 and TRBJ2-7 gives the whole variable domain NAGVMQNPRHLVRRRGQEARLRCSPMKGHSHVYWYRQLPEEGLKFMVYLQKENIIDESGMPKERFSAEFPKEGPSILRIQQVVRGDSAAYFCASSPVREYEQYFGPGTRLTVT.

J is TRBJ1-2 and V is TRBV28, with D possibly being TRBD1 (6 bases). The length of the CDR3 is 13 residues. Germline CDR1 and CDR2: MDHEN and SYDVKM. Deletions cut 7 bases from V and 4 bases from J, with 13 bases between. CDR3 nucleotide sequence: TGTGCCAGCACCGCCAGGGGAGGCTATGGCTACACCTTC. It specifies CASTARGGYGYTF.

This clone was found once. CDR3 region: CATALGGRVETQYF. The CDR3 coding sequence is TGTGCCACTGCCCTTGGGGGGCGAGTAGAGACCCAGTACTTC. V usage is TRBV28 and J usage is TRBJ2-5; TRBD1 or TRBD2 may be the D gene (6 bases each). The V end was cut by 10 bases, the J end by 4 bases, with 19 bases between. The CDR3 covers 14 residues. Looked up from germline, CDR1 is MDHEN and CDR2 is SYDVKM.

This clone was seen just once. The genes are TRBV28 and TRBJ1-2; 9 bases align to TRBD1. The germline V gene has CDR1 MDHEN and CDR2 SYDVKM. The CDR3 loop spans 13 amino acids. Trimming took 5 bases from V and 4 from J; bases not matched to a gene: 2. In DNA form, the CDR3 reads TGTGCCAGCAGTCGGACAGGGGTCTATGGCTACACCTTC. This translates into CASSRTGVYGYTF.

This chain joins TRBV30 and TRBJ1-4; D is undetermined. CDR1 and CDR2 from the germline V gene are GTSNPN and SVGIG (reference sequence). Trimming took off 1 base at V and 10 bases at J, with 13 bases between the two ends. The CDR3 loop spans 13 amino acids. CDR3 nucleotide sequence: TGTGCCTGGAGTGGGAATGCCCCCGGAAAACTGTTTTTT. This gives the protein CAWSGNAPGKLFF.

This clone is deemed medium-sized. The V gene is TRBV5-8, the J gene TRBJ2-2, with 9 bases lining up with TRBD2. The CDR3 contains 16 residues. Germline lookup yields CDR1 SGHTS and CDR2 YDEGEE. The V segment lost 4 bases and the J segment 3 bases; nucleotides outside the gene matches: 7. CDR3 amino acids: CASSRAGGLDTGELFF. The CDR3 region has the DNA TGTGCCAGCAGCCGCGCGGGGGGGCTGGACACCGGGGAGCTGTTTTTT.

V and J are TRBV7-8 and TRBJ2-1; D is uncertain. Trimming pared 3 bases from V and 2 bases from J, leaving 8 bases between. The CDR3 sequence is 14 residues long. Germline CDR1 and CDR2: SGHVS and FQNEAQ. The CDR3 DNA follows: TGTGCCAGCAGCTTGCCCGGGCCCTACAATGAGCAGTTCTTC. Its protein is CASSLPGPYNEQFF.

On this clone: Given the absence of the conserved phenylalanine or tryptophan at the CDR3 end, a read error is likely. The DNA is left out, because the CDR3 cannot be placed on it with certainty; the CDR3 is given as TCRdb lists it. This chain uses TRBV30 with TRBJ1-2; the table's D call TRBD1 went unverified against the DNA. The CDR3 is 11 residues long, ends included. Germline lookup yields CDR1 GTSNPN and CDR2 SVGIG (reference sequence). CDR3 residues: CAWSVGGPRGV.

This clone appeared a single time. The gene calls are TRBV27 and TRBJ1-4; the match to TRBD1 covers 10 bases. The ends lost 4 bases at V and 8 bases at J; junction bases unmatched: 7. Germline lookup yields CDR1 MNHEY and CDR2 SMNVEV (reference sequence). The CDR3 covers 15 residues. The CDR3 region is CASSSSTGGEEKLFF. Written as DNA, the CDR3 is TGTGCCAGCAGTTCCTCGACAGGGGGCGAAGAAAAACTGTTTTTT.

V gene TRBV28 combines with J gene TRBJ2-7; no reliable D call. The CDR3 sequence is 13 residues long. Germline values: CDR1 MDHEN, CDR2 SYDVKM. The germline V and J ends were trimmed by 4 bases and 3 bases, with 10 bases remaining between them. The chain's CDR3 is CASSWASVYEQYF. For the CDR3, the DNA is TGTGCCAGCAGTTGGGCGAGCGTCTACGAGCAGTACTTC.

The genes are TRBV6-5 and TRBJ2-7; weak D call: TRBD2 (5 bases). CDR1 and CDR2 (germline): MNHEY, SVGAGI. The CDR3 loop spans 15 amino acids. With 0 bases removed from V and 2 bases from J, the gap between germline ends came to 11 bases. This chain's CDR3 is CASSYSRGQTYEQYF. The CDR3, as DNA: TGTGCCAGCAGTTACTCCAGAGGGCAGACCTACGAGCAGTACTTC.

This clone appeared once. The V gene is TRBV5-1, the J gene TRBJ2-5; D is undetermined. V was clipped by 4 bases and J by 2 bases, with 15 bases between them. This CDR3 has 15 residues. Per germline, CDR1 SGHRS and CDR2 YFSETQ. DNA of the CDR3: TGCGCCAGCAGCACCCCAAGCAGTGGACAAGAGACCCAGTACTTC. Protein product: CASSTPSSGQETQYF.

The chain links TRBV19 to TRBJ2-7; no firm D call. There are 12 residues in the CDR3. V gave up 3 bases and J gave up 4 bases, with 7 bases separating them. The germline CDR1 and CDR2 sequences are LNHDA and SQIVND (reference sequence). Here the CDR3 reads CASSMMGYEQYF. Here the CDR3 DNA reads TGTGCCAGTAGTATGATGGGATACGAGCAGTACTTC.

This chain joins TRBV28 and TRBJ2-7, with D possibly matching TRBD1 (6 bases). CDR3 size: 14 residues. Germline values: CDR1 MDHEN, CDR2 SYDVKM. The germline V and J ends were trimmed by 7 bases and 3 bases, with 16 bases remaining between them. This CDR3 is CASIPRGYSYEQYF. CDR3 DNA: TGTGCCAGCATTCCCAGGGGATATAGCTACGAGCAGTACTTC.

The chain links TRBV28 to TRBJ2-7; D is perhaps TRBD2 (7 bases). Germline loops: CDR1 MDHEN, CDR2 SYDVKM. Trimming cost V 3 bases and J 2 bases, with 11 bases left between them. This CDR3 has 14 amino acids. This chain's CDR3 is CASSFGGPTYEQYF. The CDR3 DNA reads TGTGCCAGCAGTTTCGGGGGGCCGACCTACGAGCAGTACTTC.

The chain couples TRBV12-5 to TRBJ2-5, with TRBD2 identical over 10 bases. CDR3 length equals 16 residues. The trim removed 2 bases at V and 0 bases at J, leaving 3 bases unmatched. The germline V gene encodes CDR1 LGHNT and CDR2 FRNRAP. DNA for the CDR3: TGTGCTAGTGGTTTGTTTAGCGGGAGGTACCAAGAGACCCAGTACTTC. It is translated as CASGLFSGRYQETQYF.

The CDR3 protein is CASSLVAVTNYGYTF. The CDR3 nucleotides are TGTGCCAGCAGCTTGGTAGCAGTTACTAACTATGGCTACACCTTC. The V and J genes are TRBV5-4 and TRBJ1-2, with D uncertain. V lost 0 bases and J 0 bases, leaving 9 bases between the germline ends. This CDR3 is 15 amino acids long. Germline assignment: CDR1 SGHNT and CDR2 YYREEE (reference sequence). The complete variable domain, with remaining parts taken from reference TRBV5-4 and TRBJ1-2, reads ETGVTQSPTHLIKTRGQQVTLRCSSQSGHNTVSWYQQALGQGPQFIFQYYREEENGRGNFPPRFSGLQFPNYSSELNVNALELDDSALYLCASSLVAVTNYGYTFGSGTRLTVV.

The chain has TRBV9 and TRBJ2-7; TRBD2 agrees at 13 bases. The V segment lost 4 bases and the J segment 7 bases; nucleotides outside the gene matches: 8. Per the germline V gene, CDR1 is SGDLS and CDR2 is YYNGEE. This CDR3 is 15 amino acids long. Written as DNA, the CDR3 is TGTGCCAGCAGCTCAGATTGGACTAGCGGGAGAGAGCAGTACTTC. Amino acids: CASSSDWTSGREQYF.

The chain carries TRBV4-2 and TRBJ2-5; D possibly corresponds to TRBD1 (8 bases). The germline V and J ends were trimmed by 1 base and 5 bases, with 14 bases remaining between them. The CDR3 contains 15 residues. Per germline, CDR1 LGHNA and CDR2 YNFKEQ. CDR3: CASSQATGGAETQYF. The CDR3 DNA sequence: TGTGCCAGCAGCCAAGCTACAGGGGGGGCGGAGACCCAGTACTTC.